Following are 12 T cell receptor beta chains from one sample sequenced in a study of radiotherapy plus CTLA-4 blockade in lung cancer. Clones were read by immunoSEQ multiplex PCR, and TCRdb kept only the in-frame ones, dropping some. This table holds approximately 39,000 clones, 55% to 75% found once. This sample comprised peripheral blood, obtained from a patient treated with radiotherapy plus ipilimumab. The receptors stem from a human donor with non-small cell lung cancer who had stable disease on radiotherapy plus ipilimumab.

The V call is TRBV30, the J call TRBJ2-7; D is uncertain. V gave up 5 bases and J gave up 3 bases, with 8 bases separating them. CDR1 and CDR2 (germline): GTSNPN, SVGIG (reference sequence). This CDR3 has 11 residues. For the CDR3, the DNA is TGTGCCTGGCAGGTGGACTACGAGCAGTACTTC. It encodes CAWQVDYEQYF.

The sample holds a few counts of this clone. J is TRBJ2-2 and V is TRBV30, with 7 positions matching TRBD2. This CDR3 is 16 amino acids long. The germline CDR1 and CDR2 sequences are GTSNPN and SVGIG (reference sequence). J lost 5 bases, V lost 5 bases, and 14 bases had no gene match. The CDR3 DNA follows: TGTGCCTGGTCCGCTTCGGGCCTGGGGGGGACCGGGGAGCTGTTTTTT. Amino acids: CAWSASGLGGTGELFF.

This chain links TRBV5-4 with TRBJ2-7; 10 nucleotides match TRBD2. This CDR3 region has 16 residues. Germline V CDR1 and CDR2: SGHNT, YYREEE (reference sequence). Trimming took 4 bases from V and 2 from J; bases not matched to a gene: 9. The CDR3: CASSTGQSGGAYEQYF. CDR3 nucleotide sequence: TGTGCCAGCAGCACTGGACAGAGCGGGGGGGCCTACGAGCAGTACTTC.

This clone was recorded once. This rearrangement joins TRBV29-1 to TRBJ2-2, with D unresolved. V was cut by 7 bases and J by 3 bases, with 3 bases left in between. The CDR3 is 10 residues long. Germline CDR1 SQVTM, CDR2 ANQGSEA. The CDR3 sequence: CSAYTGELFF. The CDR3 DNA sequence: TGCAGCGCCTACACCGGGGAGCTGTTTTTT.

The chain links TRBV6-1 to TRBJ1-3, with TRBD1 identical over 8 bases. This CDR3 is built from 16 residues. V trimming: 4 bases; J trimming: 4 bases; junction bases outside the gene matches: 9. Germline-derived CDR1 and CDR2 are MNHNS and SASEGT. The DNA for the CDR3 is TGTGCCAGCAGTGGGACAGGGTACCTGGCCGGAAACACCATATATTTT. Translation gives CASSGTGYLAGNTIYF.

The chain employs TRBV12-5 and TRBJ1-4; tentatively, D is TRBD1 (6 bases). The CDR3 is 16 residues long. Germline V gene lookup returns CDR1 LGHNT and CDR2 FRNRAP. Trimming removed 1 base at V and 8 bases at J, with 17 bases between. CDR3 sequence reads: CASGLGTGMGHEKLFF. CDR3 nucleotides: TGTGCTAGTGGTTTGGGAACAGGGATGGGGCACGAAAAACTGTTTTTT.

The V and J genes are TRBV2 and TRBJ1-5, with a weak D call TRBD1 (6 bases). Per the germline V gene, CDR1 is SNHLY and CDR2 is FYNNEI. V gave up 8 bases and J gave up 3 bases, with 14 bases separating them. This CDR3 comprises 14 residues. The CDR3 loop reads CASEANRANQPQHF. Written as DNA, the CDR3 is TGTGCCAGCGAGGCCAACAGGGCCAATCAGCCCCAGCATTTT.

V usage is TRBV12-5 and J usage is TRBJ2-2, with 10 nucleotides matching TRBD2. CDR3 length: 17 amino acids. Germline CDR1 reads LGHNT; CDR2 reads FRNRAP. V shed 0 bases, J shed 5 bases, and the junction held 6 bases outside the gene matches. The CDR3 is CASGLVQAGGRTGELFF. In nucleotides, the CDR3 is TGTGCTAGTGGTTTGGTACAAGCGGGGGGGCGTACCGGGGAGCTGTTTTTT.

This sequence joins TRBV5-4 and TRBJ1-1; no definite D call. Germline V gives CDR1 SGHNT, CDR2 YYREEE (reference sequence). Trimming pared 4 bases from V and 3 bases from J, leaving 7 bases between. CDR3 length equals 12 residues. Here the CDR3 reads CASSLPYTEAFF. CDR3 in DNA: TGTGCCAGCAGCCTCCCCTACACTGAAGCTTTCTTT.

The chain combines TRBV27 with TRBJ2-3; TRBD2 agrees at 9 bases. Germline V gives CDR1 MNHEY, CDR2 SMNVEV (reference sequence). The CDR3 has 14 amino acids. Losses at the gene ends were 6 bases for V and 4 bases for J; bases not matched to a gene: 5. Here the CDR3 DNA reads TGTGCCAGCAGGCGGGGGGGCCAGGCAGATACGCAGTATTTT. Translating gives CASRRGGQADTQYF.

This clone was seen a few times. The rearrangement joins TRBV5-4 to TRBJ2-5, with 7 bases identical to TRBD2. Germline CDR1 SGHNT, CDR2 YYREEE (reference sequence). There are 14 residues in the CDR3. The J segment lost 5 bases and the V segment lost 4 bases, leaving 8 bases of the junction unmatched. The CDR3 region has the DNA TGTGCCAGCAGCCCGCCCAGCGGGGAGGAGACCCAGTACTTC. This translates into CASSPPSGEETQYF.

In this sample, this clone turned up once. The genes are TRBV7-9 and TRBJ2-5, with D tentatively TRBD2 (6 bases). Trimming took off 0 bases at V and 5 bases at J, with 16 bases between the two ends. This CDR3 spans 16 amino acids. CDR1 SEHNR and CDR2 FQNEAQ come from the germline V gene (reference sequence). This chain's CDR3 is CASSLAPGGFGETQYF. The CDR3 DNA reads TGTGCCAGCAGCTTAGCGCCCGGGGGATTCGGGGAGACCCAGTACTTC.